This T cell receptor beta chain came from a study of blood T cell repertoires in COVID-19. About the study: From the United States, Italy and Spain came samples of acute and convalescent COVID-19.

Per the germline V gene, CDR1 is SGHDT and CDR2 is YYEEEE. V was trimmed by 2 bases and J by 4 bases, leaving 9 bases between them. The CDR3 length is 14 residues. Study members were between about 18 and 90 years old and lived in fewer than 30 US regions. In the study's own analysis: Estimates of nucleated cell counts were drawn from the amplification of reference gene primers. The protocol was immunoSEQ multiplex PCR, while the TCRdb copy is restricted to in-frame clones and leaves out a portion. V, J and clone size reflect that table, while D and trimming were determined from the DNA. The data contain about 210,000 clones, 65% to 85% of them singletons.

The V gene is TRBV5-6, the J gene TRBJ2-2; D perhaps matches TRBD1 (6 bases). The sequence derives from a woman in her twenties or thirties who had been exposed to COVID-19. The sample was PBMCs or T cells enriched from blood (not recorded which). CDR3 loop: CASSLATGTGELFF. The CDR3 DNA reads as TGTGCCAGCAGCTTAGCGACAGGCACCGGGGAGCTGTTTTTT.